Shown below are 23 T cell receptor beta chains from a single sample sequenced in a study of response to subunit inactivated influenza vaccine. TCRdb analysed the RT-PCR reads with MiXCR anew, one entry per CDR3 protein. This sample has around 470,000 distinct CDR3 sequences; roughly 7.6% occur once, and the top ten carry around 13%. The source material was PBMCs from blood, sampled 23 months after vaccination. These receptors all come from a man aged 45-69 years who received an inactivated influenza vaccine.

There are many counts of this clonotype. V usage is TRBV12-3 or TRBV12-4 and J usage is TRBJ2-3; maybe TRBD2 (6 bases). The CDR3 spans 15 residues. Trimming removed 2 bases at V and 6 bases at J, with 15 bases between. CDR3 sequence: CASSLQLGGGDTQYF. The CDR3 nucleotides read TGTGCCAGCAGTTTACAGCTGGGAGGAGGTGATACGCAGTATTTT.

This clonotype was recorded once. The chain joins TRBV4-2 to TRBJ2-1; D not resolved. The V gene lost 1 base and the J gene lost 14 bases, with 15 bases spanning the gap. The CDR3 length is 13 residues. The germline CDR1 and CDR2 sequences are LGHNA and YNFKEQ. CDR3 in amino acids: CASSQGWGMVEFF. The CDR3, as DNA: TGTGCCAGCAGCCAAGGCTGGGGAATGGTGGAGTTCTTC.

The rearrangement uses TRBV12-3 or TRBV12-4 and TRBJ2-1; D is ambiguous. The CDR3 runs to 14 residues. Trimming removed 1 base at V and 5 bases at J, with 9 bases between. The CDR3 DNA sequence: TGTGCCAGCAGTTTAGAGGTGTCGGACAATGAGCAGTTCTTC. Protein product: CASSLEVSDNEQFF.

The chain links TRBV12-3 or TRBV12-4 to TRBJ1-3; D call uncertain. The ends were cut back, 5 bases at V and 3 bases at J, with 5 bases in the middle. The CDR3 is 12 residues long. The CDR3 here is CASSLIGNTIYF. The CDR3 nucleotides are TGTGCCAGCAGTCTGATTGGAAACACCATATATTTT.

V is TRBV28 and J is TRBJ1-1; D unresolved. Germline V CDR1 and CDR2: MDHEN, SYDVKM. This CDR3 is 16 amino acids long. Trimming stripped 3 bases from V and 6 bases from J, with 20 bases between. CDR3 sequence: CASSFGLGGKGAEAFF. In nucleotides, the CDR3 is TGTGCCAGCAGTTTTGGTTTAGGTGGGAAGGGCGCTGAAGCTTTCTTT.

This clonotype was counted at least ten times. The DNA of the CDR3 is TGTGCCAGCAGCCTTGGTGGGACTAGCGGAGATACGCAGTATTTT. This translates into CASSLGGTSGDTQYF. The chain uses TRBV3-1 and TRBJ2-3, with 11 nucleotides matching TRBD2. V lost 4 bases to trimming and J lost 5 bases; unmatched junction nucleotides: 5. Germline V gives CDR1 LGHDT, CDR2 YNNKEL (reference sequence). The CDR3 sequence is 15 residues long.

Details on this clonotype: A much larger clone is a single base away; this may be a read error. The chain joins TRBV5-1 to TRBJ1-1, with 8 positions matching TRBD1. The CDR3 spans 14 residues. Germline V gene sequence: CDR1 SGHRS, CDR2 YFSETQ. V shed 2 bases, J shed 1 base, and the junction held 1 base outside the gene matches. CDR3 sequence (DNA): TGCGCCAGCAGCTTCGGACAGGGGAACACTGAAGCTTTCTTT. Translated: CASSFGQGNTEAFF.

This clonotype has at least ten counts. The rearrangement uses TRBV5-1 and TRBJ2-1; TRBD2 is a possible D gene (6 bases). V gave up 3 bases and J gave up 2 bases, with 15 bases separating them. The germline CDR1 and CDR2 sequences are SGHRS and YFSETQ. The CDR3 totals 16 residues. CDR3 coding DNA: TGCGCCAGCAGCTCCGGTAGCGGTTCAGCCTACAATGAGCAGTTCTTC. It encodes CASSSGSGSAYNEQFF. The full variable domain, completed using reference TRBV5-1 and TRBJ2-1, is KAGVTQTPRYLIKTRGQQVTLSCSPISGHRSVSWYQQTPGQGLQFLFEYFSETQRNKGNFPGRFSGRQFSNSRSEMNVSTLELGDSALYLCASSSGSGSAYNEQFFGPGTRLTVL.

This chain links TRBV20-1 with TRBJ2-5; a weak D match, TRBD1 (5 bases). Trimming left V 1 base short and J 5 bases short, with 20 bases between. CDR1 DFQATT and CDR2 SNEGSKA come from the germline V gene (reference sequence). The CDR3 contains 16 residues. The CDR3 spells CSARGATVGPGETQYF. The CDR3 DNA sequence: TGCAGTGCTAGAGGGGCGACAGTGGGCCCAGGGGAGACCCAGTACTTC.

The chain is built from TRBV2 and TRBJ2-1, with 9 bases fitting TRBD1. With 3 bases clipped from V and 8 bases from J, the junction kept 8 bases outside the gene matches. Germline-derived CDR1 and CDR2 are SNHLY and FYNNEI. The CDR3 length is 15 residues. Here the CDR3 reads CASSDYNRGLDEQFF. The CDR3 region has the DNA TGTGCCAGCAGTGACTATAACAGGGGGCTGGATGAGCAGTTCTTC.

CDR3 DNA: TGTGCCGCCTGGGAGACAGGGGTACCTGAAGCTTTCTTT. Translated, it gives CAAWETGVPEAFF. This chain joins TRBV10-3 and TRBJ1-1; 8 nucleotides match TRBD1. The CDR3 contains 13 residues. With 11 bases clipped from V and 6 bases from J, the junction kept 11 bases outside the gene matches. CDR1 and CDR2 (germline): ENHRY, SYGVKD.

V is TRBV2 and J is TRBJ1-6; 11 bases match TRBD1. This CDR3 is built from 14 residues. V dropped 6 bases and J dropped 9; count of bases not matched to a gene: 4. Germline CDR1 and CDR2: SNHLY and FYNNEI. The CDR3 loop reads CASRGQGAASPLHF. The CDR3 bases are TGTGCCAGCAGAGGACAGGGGGCTGCTTCACCCCTCCACTTT.

The rearrangement joins TRBV20-1 to TRBJ2-2, with a tentative D call TRBD2 (6 bases). The CDR3 length is 12 residues. Between the trimmed V and J ends, which lost 6 bases and 7 bases, there was a span of 12 bases. Per the germline V gene, CDR1 is DFQATT and CDR2 is SNEGSKA (reference sequence). The CDR3 bases are TGCAGTGCCCCGGGAGCGGGCGGGGAGCTGTTTTTT. Translated: CSAPGAGGELFF.

This clonotype was counted many times. The chain carries TRBV29-1 and TRBJ2-3, with D perhaps matching TRBD2 (5 bases). Germline CDR1 reads SQVTM; CDR2 reads ANQGSEA. CDR3 length: 14 amino acids. V lost 1 base, J lost 4 bases, and 12 bases lay in between. The CDR3 sequence: CSVEGGKDADTQYF. The CDR3 DNA reads as TGCAGCGTTGAAGGAGGGAAGGACGCAGATACGCAGTATTTT.

The gene calls are TRBV15 and TRBJ1-1; perhaps TRBD1 as D (6 bases). The germline V gene has CDR1 LNHNV and CDR2 YYDKDF (reference sequence). Trimming removed 1 base from V and 10 bases from J, with 13 bases in between. The CDR3 has 13 amino acids. CDR3 DNA sequence: TGTGCCACCAGCAGAGCTGAGAGACAGGTAGCTTTCTTT. Protein: CATSRAERQVAFF.

There are many counts of this clonotype. CDR3 nucleotide sequence: TGTGCCACCAGCCCCCGCAGGGATTATCAGCCCCAGCATTTT. As protein: CATSPRRDYQPQHF. The V call is TRBV15, the J call TRBJ1-5; D may be TRBD1 (5 bases). The CDR3 spans 14 residues. V dropped 5 bases and J dropped 5 bases, with 13 bases sitting between them. CDR1 is LNHNV and CDR2 is YYDKDF in the germline V gene (reference sequence). Based on the CDR3 plus reference TRBV15 and TRBJ1-5, the full variable domain is DAMVIQNPRYQVTQFGKPVTLSCSQTLNHNVMYWYQQKSSQAPKLLFHYYDKDFNNEADTPDNFQSRRPNTSFCFLDIRSPGLGDTAMYLCATSPRRDYQPQHFGDGTRLSIL.

This clonotype was observed a few times. A junction boundary mismatches the germline segment, possibly from a read error. Written as DNA, the CDR3 is TGTGCTAGCAGCTTAGGACCAGGGTCAGATACGCAGTATTTT. Translated, it gives CASSLGPGSDTQYF. The rearrangement links TRBV7-7 to TRBJ2-3; D may be TRBD1 (5 bases). The germline V gene has CDR1 SSHAT and CDR2 FNYEAQ (reference sequence). The CDR3 contains 14 residues. The variable domain in full, with the rest retrieved from reference TRBV7-7 and TRBJ2-3, is GAGVSQSPRYKVTKRGQDVTLRCDPISSHATLYWYQQALGQGPEFLTYFNYEAQPDKSGLPSDRFSAERPEGSISTLTIQRTEQRDSAMYRCASSLGPGSDTQYFGPGTRLTVL.

This clonotype was seen many times. The genes are TRBV29-1 and TRBJ2-7; no clear D. Germline V lookup: CDR1 SQVTM, CDR2 ANQGSEA. V lost 4 bases and J lost 5, with 12 bases in between. CDR3 size: 12 residues. CDR3 DNA: TGCAGCGTTGGGTGGGGAACTAACGAGCAGTACTTC. Amino acids: CSVGWGTNEQYF.

This clonotype was seen ten or more times. V and J are TRBV3-1 and TRBJ2-7, with D unclear. Germline CDR1 is LGHDT and CDR2 is YNNKEL (reference sequence). V lost 0 bases, J lost 5 bases, and 2 bases lay in between. The CDR3 extends over 11 amino acids. The CDR3: CASSQEHEQYF. The DNA of the CDR3 is TGTGCCAGCAGCCAAGAGCACGAGCAGTACTTC.

The chain couples TRBV28 to TRBJ1-1, with no clear D. V was clipped by 7 bases and J by 5 bases, with 14 bases between them. The CDR3 length is 13 residues. Germline CDR1 is MDHEN and CDR2 is SYDVKM. The CDR3 here is CASTQAAGTEAFF. The CDR3 bases are TGTGCCAGCACTCAGGCCGCCGGGACTGAAGCTTTCTTT.

This clonotype has more than one count but fewer than ten. The chain carries TRBV18 and TRBJ2-7; D gene ambiguous. CDR3 size: 16 residues. In germline, CDR1 is KGHSH, CDR2 LQKENI. The ends were cut back, 6 bases at V and 0 bases at J, with 18 bases in the middle. The DNA for the CDR3 is TGTGCCAGCTCCCCCGGAGAAACTCTCGTCTCCTACGAGCAGTACTTC. This encodes CASSPGETLVSYEQYF.

As for this clonotype: In this CDR3 the conserved last residue, phenylalanine or tryptophan, is missing, so a read error is likely. This sequence joins TRBV7-2 and TRBJ2-3; D remains ambiguous. Germline CDR1 SGHTA, CDR2 FQGNSA. V gave up 1 base and J gave up 6 bases, with 8 bases separating them. The CDR3 length is 13 residues. This CDR3 reads CASSLGDGDTQYI. The DNA for the CDR3 is TGTGCCAGCAGCTTAGGGGATGGCGATACGCAGTATATT.

The sample holds a few counts of this clonotype. The gene calls are TRBV27 and TRBJ2-7; TRBD2 might be the D (5 bases). Trimming removed 5 bases from V and 6 bases from J, with 17 bases in between. This CDR3 has 14 residues. Per germline, CDR1 MNHEY and CDR2 SMNVEV (reference sequence). CDR3 protein: CASSPLPSGVEQYF. CDR3 sequence (DNA): TGTGCCAGCAGTCCCCTCCCCTCCGGGGTCGAGCAGTACTTC.